These 19 T cell receptor beta chains originate from one sample sequenced in a study. Adaptor-ligated barcode primers were used to amplify TRBV12-4/TRBJ1-2 clonotypes. TCRdb itself ran the multiplex PCR reads through MiXCR, one entry per CDR3 protein. Of approximately 1,000 distinct CDR3 sequences listed, around 3% are singletons. Treg sorting used a CD4+CD25+CD127-/low gate. Sample: Tregs sorted from blood. The receptors derive from a female donor with breast cancer.

By sample fraction, this clonotype is medium-sized. The rearrangement links TRBV12-3 or TRBV12-4 to TRBJ1-2; no clear D gene. Trimming cost V 3 bases and J 2 bases, with 7 bases left between them. This CDR3 contains 13 residues. The CDR3 reads CASSLGGNYGYTF. DNA for the CDR3: TGTGCCAGCAGTTTGGGCGGGAACTATGGCTACACCTTC.

This clonotype counts as large. The chain couples TRBV12-3 or TRBV12-4 to TRBJ1-2, with D unresolved. The CDR3 length is 15 residues. Trimming stripped 6 bases from V and 3 bases from J, with 17 bases between. The CDR3 bases are TGTGCCAGCAGACCCACGGACTCTCCCTACTATGGCTACACCTTC. Translation gives CASRPTDSPYYGYTF.

Within the sample, this clonotype is medium-sized. The chain combines TRBV12-3 or TRBV12-4 with TRBJ1-2; D remains ambiguous. This CDR3 has 15 residues. V was shortened by 3 bases and J by 0 bases, with 11 bases between the two germline ends. The CDR3 DNA reads TGTGCCAGCAGTTTTACACTAACGGCTAACTATGGCTACACCTTC. It is translated as CASSFTLTANYGYTF.

Within the sample, this clonotype is medium-sized. V gene TRBV12-3 or TRBV12-4 combines with J gene TRBJ1-2, with a possible D match to TRBD1 (5 bases). The length of the CDR3 is 12 residues. V was cut by 7 bases and J by 4 bases, with 10 bases left in between. Written as DNA, the CDR3 is TGTGCCAGCACTACCGGGACCTATGGCTACACCTTC. As protein: CASTTGTYGYTF.

By share of the sample, this clonotype is medium-sized (0.01 to 0.1%). The CDR3 DNA sequence: TGTGCCAGCAGTTTAACACAGTCCTCCTATGGCTACACCTTC. Its translation is CASSLTQSSYGYTF. V gene TRBV12-3 or TRBV12-4 combines with J gene TRBJ1-2; D call uncertain. This CDR3 region has 14 residues. V lost 2 bases, J lost 4 bases, and 11 bases lay in between.

Judged by abundance, this clonotype is hyperexpanded. The CDR3 is CASTREGQFNYGYTF. CDR3 DNA sequence: TGTGCCAGCACCCGGGAGGGACAGTTTAACTATGGCTACACCTTC. The chain uses TRBV12-3 or TRBV12-4 and TRBJ1-2, with TRBD1 matching over 7 bases. The CDR3 consists of 15 residues. After removal of 7 bases from V and 1 base from J, the junction contained 9 bases not matched to a gene.

In its sample, this clonotype ranks as medium-sized. The J gene is TRBJ1-2, the V gene TRBV12-3 or TRBV12-4; the match to TRBD1 covers 7 bases. The CDR3 runs 14 residues. After removal of 5 bases from V and 6 bases from J, the junction contained 9 bases not matched to a gene. CDR3 region: CASSTRTGEDGYTF. CDR3 nucleotide sequence: TGTGCCAGCAGTACAAGAACAGGGGAAGATGGCTACACCTTC.

This clonotype counts as medium-sized (0.01 to 0.1%). The chain has TRBV12-3 or TRBV12-4 and TRBJ1-2; D is ambiguous. Trimming left V 4 bases short and J 4 bases short, with 4 bases between. CDR3 length: 11 residues. CDR3 bases: TGTGCCAGCAGTTCCGGCTATGGCTACACCTTC. It encodes CASSSGYGYTF.

This clonotype qualifies as medium-sized. The chain carries TRBV12-3 or TRBV12-4 and TRBJ1-2; 9 bases match TRBD1. There are 14 residues in the CDR3. Trimming at V came to 5 bases and at J to 7 bases, leaving 8 bases not matched to a gene. CDR3 residues: CASSPGQGSSGYTF. In nucleotides, the CDR3 is TGTGCCAGCAGTCCGGGACAGGGAAGCTCTGGCTACACCTTC.

This clonotype is medium-sized in the sample. The J gene is TRBJ1-2, the V gene TRBV12-3 or TRBV12-4, with D possibly being TRBD1 (6 bases). Trimming stripped 3 bases from V and 2 bases from J, with 13 bases between. The CDR3 covers 15 residues. CDR3 nucleotide sequence: TGTGCCAGCAGTTTTCAGGGGCGCGAGAACTATGGCTACACCTTC. Its protein product is CASSFQGRENYGYTF.

In its sample, this clonotype is medium-sized. DNA for the CDR3: TGTGCCAGCAGTCCGACAGGGGCAAATTATGGCTACACCTTC. It encodes CASSPTGANYGYTF. This chain uses TRBV12-3 or TRBV12-4 with TRBJ1-2; 8 bases are a match to TRBD1. The CDR3 sequence is 14 residues long. The trim removed 5 bases at V and 5 bases at J, leaving 7 bases unmatched.

Sample share makes this clonotype medium-sized (0.01 to 0.1%). The chain combines TRBV12-3 or TRBV12-4 with TRBJ1-2; unclear D gene. The CDR3 length is 12 residues. V was clipped by 2 bases and J by 1 base, with 2 bases between them. This CDR3 is CASSLINYGYTF. The DNA of the CDR3 is TGTGCCAGCAGTTTAATTAACTATGGCTACACCTTC.

By share, this clonotype ranks as medium-sized. The chain carries TRBV12-3 or TRBV12-4 and TRBJ1-2; unclear D gene. The ends were cut back, 7 bases at V and 0 bases at J, with 15 bases in the middle. This CDR3 comprises 15 residues. The CDR3 protein is CASTHREGSNYGYTF. CDR3 bases: TGTGCCAGCACCCACCGAGAGGGTTCTAACTATGGCTACACCTTC.

This clonotype appeared many times. This chain uses TRBV12-3 or TRBV12-4 with TRBJ1-2; 7 bases are a match to TRBD1. The CDR3 extends over 14 amino acids. The V gene end was trimmed by 1 base and the J gene end by 8 bases; junction bases not matched to a gene: 7. In DNA form, the CDR3 reads TGTGCCAGCAGTTTAGAGACACAGGGGAGAGGCTACACCTTC. Its protein is CASSLETQGRGYTF.

The chain links TRBV12-3 or TRBV12-4 to TRBJ1-2, with a weak D call TRBD1 (5 bases). There are 15 residues in the CDR3. V shed 5 bases and J shed 0 bases, with 13 bases lying between them. CDR3 amino acids: CASSLGTRANYGYTF. The CDR3 nucleotides read TGTGCCAGCAGTCTAGGGACGAGAGCTAACTATGGCTACACCTTC.

This clonotype counts as medium-sized (0.01 to 0.1%). The chain joins TRBV12-3 or TRBV12-4 to TRBJ1-2; 7 bases map to TRBD1. V gave up 8 bases and J gave up 6 bases; unmatched junction bases: 3. The CDR3 extends over 11 amino acids. The CDR3 reads CASGTANGYTF. Here the CDR3 DNA reads TGTGCCAGCGGGACAGCTAATGGCTACACCTTC.

This clonotype was counted ten times or more. The chain uses TRBV12-3 or TRBV12-4 and TRBJ1-2; D possibly corresponds to TRBD1 (5 bases). The CDR3 is made up of 15 amino acids. V was shortened by 1 base and J by 4 bases, with 13 bases between the two germline ends. In DNA, the CDR3 is TGTGCCAGCAGTTTAGGTATTTCGACAGTCTATGGCTACACCTTC. Translated, it gives CASSLGISTVYGYTF.

In the case of this clonotype: A clone one base away is much larger, so this may be a read error. The chain carries TRBV12-3 or TRBV12-4 and TRBJ1-2; no firm D call. This CDR3 contains 15 residues. The V gene lost 6 bases and the J gene lost 4 bases, with 18 bases spanning the gap. The CDR3 reads CASSPDTTAFYGYTF. The CDR3 DNA reads as TGTGCCAGCAGCCCAGATACAACAGCCTTCTATGGCTACACCTTC.

This clonotype is categorized as large. The V gene is TRBV12-3 or TRBV12-4, the J gene TRBJ1-2; possible D gene TRBD1, 5 bases. Trimming cost V 6 bases and J 3 bases, with 8 bases left between them. CDR3 length: 12 residues. The CDR3 coding sequence is TGTGCCAGCAGCCTGACAGACTATGGCTACACCTTC. Translated, it gives CASSLTDYGYTF.